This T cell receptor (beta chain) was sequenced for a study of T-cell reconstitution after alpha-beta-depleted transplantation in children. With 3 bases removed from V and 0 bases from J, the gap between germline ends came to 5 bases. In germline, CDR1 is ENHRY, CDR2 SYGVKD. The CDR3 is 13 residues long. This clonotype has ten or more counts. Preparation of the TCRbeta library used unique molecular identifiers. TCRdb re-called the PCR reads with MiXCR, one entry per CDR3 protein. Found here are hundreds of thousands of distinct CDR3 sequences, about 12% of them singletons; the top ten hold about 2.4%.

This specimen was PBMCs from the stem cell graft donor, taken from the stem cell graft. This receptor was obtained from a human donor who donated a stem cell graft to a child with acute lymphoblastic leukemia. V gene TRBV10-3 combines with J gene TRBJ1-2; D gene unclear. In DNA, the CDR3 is TGTGCCATCAGTGACAGGTCTAACTATGGCTACACCTTC. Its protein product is CAISDRSNYGYTF.